These T cell receptor beta chains were read from a single sample in a study of T cell changes during pregnancy in multiple sclerosis. Sequencing was performed with immunoSEQ multiplex PCR; in TCRdb, only in-frame clones are kept and a portion is missing. The sample includes some 90,000 clones, 92% of them seen just once. The input for sequencing was peripheral blood, taken in the first trimester of pregnancy. These receptors came from a female donor with multiple sclerosis, enrolled in a pregnancy study. Both conserved end residues are trimmed from each CDR3. A D gene is named only where the DNA matches it firmly.

V	J	D	CDR3
TRBV9	TRBJ1-2	-	ASSVEWAAGYT
TRBV7-9	TRBJ1-1	-	ASSPGVGAEAF
TRBV6-5	TRBJ2-1	-	ASSYGWTNEQF
TRBV9	TRBJ2-7	TRBD2	ASSLQGLAGPYEQY
TRBV20-1	TRBJ2-2	-	SARDSGELF
TRBV7-6	TRBJ2-1	-	ASSLSADNEQF
TRBV6-5	TRBJ2-7	TRBD1	ASSRDSGSYEQY
TRBV2	TRBJ2-1	TRBD2	ASSDPLGLAGDNEQF
TRBV7-8	TRBJ2-5	TRBD2	ASSFKPGLEETQY
TRBV6-1	TRBJ2-7	-	ASSVAGIYEQY
TRBV5-1	TRBJ1-3	TRBD1	ASSPPTGSGNTIY
TRBV13	TRBJ1-2	-	ASTLSGGNYGYT
TRBV10-1	TRBJ1-3	-	ASSEWKTGQISGNTIY
TRBV2	TRBJ2-7	-	ASSPRDSYEQY
TRBV6-5	TRBJ1-2	TRBD1	ASRIRQGYGYT
TRBV10-3	TRBJ1-1	TRBD1	AISTKGQGTEAF
TRBV6-1	TRBJ2-3	TRBD2	ASSWTSSADTQY
TRBV7-9	TRBJ2-7	TRBD2	ASSLGASGSSYEQY
TRBV25-1	TRBJ2-5	TRBD2	ASSRTSGYQETQY
TRBV27	TRBJ2-7	-	ASSLSAGPSYEQY
TRBV7-9	TRBJ1-1	-	ASTRGGTSEAF
TRBV6-1	TRBJ1-2	-	ASSEGQGGGYT
TRBV27	TRBJ2-7	-	ASSLAGIGSEQY
TRBV7-9	TRBJ1-1	TRBD1	ASSRLGTVPF
TRBV10-2	TRBJ1-3	TRBD1	ASSPPTGTGGNTIY
TRBV11-2	TRBJ2-7	-	ASSPSGDEQY
TRBV7-9	TRBJ1-1	-	ASSFEGRSTEAF
TRBV27	TRBJ2-7	TRBD2	ATGRAAAYEQY
TRBV4-1	TRBJ1-4	TRBD1	ASSQGQGDFEKLF
TRBV15	TRBJ1-4	-	APNHRDRCGSYEKLF
TRBV28	TRBJ1-5	-	ASSPHQDDQPQH
TRBV19	TRBJ1-5	-	ASAGAVPQPQH
TRBV11-2	TRBJ1-5	-	ASSSIGGRTNQPQH
TRBV18	TRBJ2-1	TRBD2	ASSRGLAGTSYNEQF
TRBV19	TRBJ1-1	-	ASSIQGGTEAF
TRBV5-1	TRBJ1-3	-	ASRREDSGNTIY
TRBV27	TRBJ2-1	-	ASSLMPSGYNEQF
TRBV6-1	TRBJ1-2	TRBD1	ASRPSGGTYGYT
TRBV4-1	TRBJ2-3	TRBD2	ASSQEWREADTQY
TRBV27	TRBJ1-2	TRBD1	ASSLHLPGQGQVAGYT
TRBV7-9	TRBJ2-1	TRBD2	ASSLGAAGSSYNEQF
TRBV7-2	TRBJ2-3	TRBD1	ASSFPRGDTQY
TRBV5-5	TRBJ2-5	TRBD1	ASSSDPGQGRETQY
TRBV6-5	TRBJ2-1	-	ASSTPNSRYNEQF
TRBV7-8	TRBJ2-1	TRBD1	ASSLADRLVHNEQF
TRBV6-1	TRBJ2-7	-	ALRRADQSSYEQY
TRBV27	TRBJ1-2	-	ASSFRGGGYT
TRBV7-9	TRBJ2-7	TRBD1	ASSEWTGRSYEQY
TRBV28	TRBJ2-7	-	ASSLYSLTYEQY